Below, 21 T cell receptor beta chains from the same sample are listed, as sequenced in a study of T cell repertoires in cytomegalovirus infection. MiXCR was run by TCRdb on the reads, yielding one entry per CDR3 protein. The table has approximately 100,000 distinct CDR3 sequences, less than 55% seen once; the top ten hold around 74%. Their antigen targets remain unknown. This material consisted of CD8+ T cells from cultured PBMCs, taken from culture after CMV antigen stimulation. The source is a human donor in good health (CMV status not recorded). Some clones in this sample may be carry-over from other donors' samples.

As regards this clonotype: This could be a read error, since a much larger clone is one nucleotide away. V gene TRBV6-5 combines with J gene TRBJ1-3, with D unclear. The CDR3 totals 13 residues. Looked up from germline, CDR1 is MNHEY and CDR2 is SVGAGI. With 4 bases removed from V and 0 bases from J, the gap between germline ends came to 4 bases. CDR3 in amino acids: CASSLSSGNTIYF. The CDR3 nucleotides read TGTGCCAGCAGTTTGAGCTCTGGAAACACCATATATTTT.

The chain recombines TRBV24-1 with TRBJ2-1, with 7 bases matching TRBD2. This CDR3 is built from 15 residues. Germline V lookup: CDR1 KGHDR, CDR2 SFDVKD. V lost 6 bases, J lost 0 bases, and 4 bases stayed unmatched. The CDR3 protein is CATSPGGSSYNEQFF. The DNA for the CDR3 is TGTGCCACCAGTCCGGGGGGTAGCTCCTACAATGAGCAGTTCTTC.

This clonotype has at least ten counts. The chain recombines TRBV6-5 with TRBJ2-1; 9 bases line up with TRBD2. The V gene end was trimmed by 4 bases and the J gene end by 1 base; junction bases not matched to a gene: 2. The CDR3 has 15 amino acids. The germline V gene encodes CDR1 MNHEY and CDR2 SVGAGI. CDR3 bases: TGTGCCAGCAGTTCTAGCGGGGTTTCCTACAATGAGCAGTTCTTC. This encodes CASSSSGVSYNEQFF.

The genes are TRBV20-1 and TRBJ2-1; weak D call: TRBD1 (5 bases). The CDR3 is 13 amino acids. Trimming cost V 5 bases and J 3 bases, with 11 bases left between them. Looked up from germline, CDR1 is DFQATT and CDR2 is SNEGSKA (reference sequence). The CDR3 DNA sequence: TGCAGTGCTGTGGGGCCCAACTACAATGAGCAGTTCTTC. The encoded protein is CSAVGPNYNEQFF.

This clonotype was seen many times. CDR3 region: CASSLAETQYF. DNA of the CDR3: TGTGCCAGCAGCCTCGCGGAGACCCAGTACTTC. V gene TRBV12-3 or TRBV12-4 combines with J gene TRBJ2-5, with D hard to call. This CDR3 spans 11 amino acids. V gave up 6 bases and J gave up 5 bases, with 7 bases separating them.

This chain links TRBV19 with TRBJ1-1, with 8 bases fitting TRBD1. CDR1 and CDR2 (germline): LNHDA, SQIVND (reference sequence). V lost 7 bases and J lost 4; bases outside the gene matches: 2. The CDR3 totals 12 residues. This chain's CDR3 is CASNTGGTEAFF. In nucleotides, the CDR3 is TGTGCCAGTAACACAGGGGGCACTGAAGCTTTCTTT.

The chain recombines TRBV11-2 with TRBJ2-7; possible D gene TRBD2, 5 bases. Germline CDR1 SGHAT, CDR2 FQNNGV. V was trimmed by 11 bases and J by 2 bases, leaving 22 bases between them. This CDR3 is 15 amino acids long. CDR3 amino acids: CASKGWETDTYEQYF. In DNA, the CDR3 is TGTGCCTCGAAAGGGTGGGAGACGGATACCTACGAGCAGTACTTC.

V and J are TRBV19 and TRBJ2-7; D is undetermined. The CDR3 spans 15 residues. Germline V gives CDR1 LNHDA, CDR2 SQIVND (reference sequence). The ends were cut back, 4 bases at V and 5 bases at J, with 18 bases in the middle. CDR3 DNA: TGTGCCAGTAGTACCGGACCGGCTCGGGCGAACGAGCAGTACTTC. Its translation is CASSTGPARANEQYF.

This clonotype was found a few times. The genes are TRBV7-8 and TRBJ1-1; D unclear. CDR3 length equals 14 residues. Trimming removed 3 bases from V and 0 bases from J, with 8 bases in between. Germline assignment: CDR1 SGHVS and CDR2 FQNEAQ. The CDR3 region has the DNA TGTGCCAGCAGCTTTGGGTTCCTGAACACTGAAGCTTTCTTT. It yields the protein CASSFGFLNTEAFF.

This clonotype was seen only once. This chain uses TRBV10-3 with TRBJ1-2, with 7 nucleotides matching TRBD1. The germline CDR1 and CDR2 sequences are ENHRY and SYGVKD. Unmatched junction bases numbered 10, after V lost 0 bases and J lost 6 bases. The CDR3 covers 16 residues. CDR3 sequence reads: CAISESVLTGDDGYTF. CDR3 coding DNA: TGTGCCATCAGTGAGTCAGTTCTTACAGGGGACGATGGCTACACCTTC.

This clonotype showed up just a few times. The V call is TRBV7-2, the J call TRBJ2-3; D unclear. This CDR3 is 15 amino acids long. Germline V lookup: CDR1 SGHTA, CDR2 FQGNSA. The V gene lost 3 bases and the J gene lost 2 bases, with 12 bases spanning the gap. The CDR3 DNA reads TGTGCCAGCAGCTTGAGACACGGCCTCACAGATACGCAGTATTTT. Translating gives CASSLRHGLTDTQYF.

Only a few counts were recorded for this clonotype. The chain combines TRBV19 with TRBJ1-2; 9 bases align to TRBD1. Germline V gene sequence: CDR1 LNHDA, CDR2 SQIVND (reference sequence). The V segment lost 4 bases and the J segment 3 bases; nucleotides outside the gene matches: 9. The CDR3 is made up of 16 amino acids. The CDR3 loop reads CASSSNTGGAYYGYTF. The CDR3 nucleotides read TGTGCCAGTAGTAGCAACACAGGGGGCGCGTACTATGGCTACACCTTC.

In this sample, this clonotype turned up a few times. The V gene is TRBV6-1, the J gene TRBJ1-2; TRBD1 might be the D (5 bases). The ends were cut back, 5 bases at V and 7 bases at J, with 14 bases in the middle. The CDR3 totals 13 residues. CDR1 is MNHNS and CDR2 is SASEGT in the germline V gene. CDR3 sequence: CASSYMGVSGYTF. The CDR3 DNA is TGTGCCAGCAGTTATATGGGGGTTAGTGGCTACACCTTC.

The table lists this clonotype with a few counts. V is TRBV28 and J is TRBJ2-7; 13 bases align to TRBD2. The germline V gene has CDR1 MDHEN and CDR2 SYDVKM. The CDR3 has 22 residues. The J segment lost 0 bases and the V segment lost 3 bases, leaving 20 bases of the junction unmatched. The DNA for the CDR3 is TGTGCCAGCAGTTTTGAGGGATTCCCGGGACTAGCGGGAAGAGCCCCCTCCTACGAGCAGTACTTC. Its protein is CASSFEGFPGLAGRAPSYEQYF.

The table lists this clonotype with a few counts. The V and J genes are TRBV12-3 or TRBV12-4 and TRBJ1-1; D might be TRBD1 (6 bases). The CDR3 consists of 14 residues. Deletions cut 7 bases from V and 7 bases from J, with 19 bases between. CDR3 nucleotide sequence: TGTGCCAGCACCGCCAGGGGCGGGCTGATTGAAGCTTTCTTT. Residues: CASTARGGLIEAFF.

The chain links TRBV4-1 to TRBJ1-2; weak D call: TRBD1 (6 bases). V dropped 1 base and J dropped 2 bases, with 17 bases sitting between them. Germline V gene data show CDR1 as MGHRA and CDR2 as YSYEKL. The CDR3 consists of 17 residues. This CDR3 is CASSQVWGQTGNYGYTF. Written as DNA, the CDR3 is TGCGCCAGCAGCCAAGTATGGGGGCAAACAGGGAACTATGGCTACACCTTC.

This clonotype was recorded a few times. The V and J genes are TRBV4-1 and TRBJ1-5; D not certain. V lost 0 bases to trimming and J lost 4 bases, with 10 bases between them. The CDR3 runs 15 residues. Germline V CDR1 and CDR2: MGHRA, YSYEKL. The CDR3 DNA reads as TGCGCCAGCAGCCAAGATCCGGTCATGAATCAGCCCCAGCATTTT. This gives the protein CASSQDPVMNQPQHF.

The rearrangement joins TRBV3-1 to TRBJ1-6, with TRBD1 identical over 8 bases. Germline V gene lookup returns CDR1 LGHDT and CDR2 YNNKEL (reference sequence). This CDR3 is 14 amino acids long. V shed 4 bases and J 10 bases; nucleotides not matched to a gene: 6. This CDR3 reads CASSPQGAASPLHF. The CDR3, as DNA: TGTGCCAGCAGCCCTCAGGGGGCGGCATCACCCCTCCACTTT.

Note on this clonotype: This may stem from a read error, because a much larger clone lies one nucleotide away. As DNA, the CDR3 is TGTGCCAGTAGTACGAGCATGGGGCTAACTGAAGCTTCCTTT. As protein: CASSTSMGLTEASF. The genes are TRBV19 and TRBJ1-1, with D tentatively TRBD1 (5 bases). The CDR3 spans 14 residues. Germline loops: CDR1 LNHDA, CDR2 SQIVND (reference sequence).

V gene TRBV27 combines with J gene TRBJ1-1; possible D gene TRBD1, 6 bases. Germline V lookup: CDR1 MNHEY, CDR2 SMNVEV (reference sequence). Trimming cost V 4 bases and J 3 bases, with 12 bases left between them. CDR3 length equals 14 residues. The CDR3 nucleotides are TGTGCCAGCAGTTCGACAGGAAGGGACACTGAAGCTTTCTTT. Translation gives CASSSTGRDTEAFF.

The J gene is TRBJ1-1, the V gene TRBV2; no definite D call. Germline assignment: CDR1 SNHLY and CDR2 FYNNEI. Trimming took off 3 bases at V and 7 bases at J, with 15 bases between the two ends. The CDR3 length is 14 residues. The CDR3 sequence is CASSDEGYVGEAFF. In DNA form, the CDR3 reads TGTGCCAGCAGTGACGAAGGATACGTGGGTGAAGCTTTCTTT.